This T cell receptor (beta chain) derives from a study of CD4 T cells in relation to SARS-CoV-2 and coronaviruses. Generated by immunoSEQ multiplex PCR, the TCRdb table keeps only in-frame clones and is missing some. The table includes nearly 70,000 clones, over 90% detected once. The ends lost 5 bases at V and 2 bases at J; junction bases unmatched: 5. The CDR3 covers 14 residues. In germline, CDR1 is LNHDA, CDR2 SQIVND (reference sequence). Points on this clone: Its antigen is as yet unknown.

Study-wide points: In roughly 61% of donors, memory CD4+ clonotypes crossrecognized SARS-CoV-2 and at least one common cold coronavirus spike.

CD4+ T cells from unexposed donors were obtained before the COVID-19 pandemic (2011-2018). V is TRBV19 and J is TRBJ2-7; 8 nucleotides align to TRBD2. This clonotype was obtained from a human donor in good health. Specimen: naive CD4+ T cells from PBMCs. As for subset: naive CD4+ T cells isolated by negative enrichment. The DNA for the CDR3 is TGTGCCAGTAGTCGTAGCGGGGACGCCTACGAGCAGTACTTC. Translating it yields CASSRSGDAYEQYF.